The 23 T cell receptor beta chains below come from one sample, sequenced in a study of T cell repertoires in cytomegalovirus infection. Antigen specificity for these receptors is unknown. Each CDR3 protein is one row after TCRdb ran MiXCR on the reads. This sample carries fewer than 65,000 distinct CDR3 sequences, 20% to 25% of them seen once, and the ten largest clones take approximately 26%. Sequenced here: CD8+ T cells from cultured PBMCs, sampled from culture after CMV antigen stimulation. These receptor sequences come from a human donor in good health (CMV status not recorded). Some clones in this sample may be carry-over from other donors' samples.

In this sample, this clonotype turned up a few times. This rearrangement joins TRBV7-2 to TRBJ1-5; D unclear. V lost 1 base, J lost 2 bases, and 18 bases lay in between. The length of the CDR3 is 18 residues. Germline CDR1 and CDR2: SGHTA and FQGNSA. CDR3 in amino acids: CASSLVSFRFLGNQPQHF. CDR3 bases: TGTGCCAGCAGCTTAGTGTCCTTCAGGTTTTTGGGCAATCAGCCCCAGCATTTT. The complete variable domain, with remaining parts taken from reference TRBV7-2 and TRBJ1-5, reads GAGVSQSPSNKVTEKGKDVELRCDPISGHTALYWYRQSLGQGLEFLIYFQGNSAPDKSGLPSDRFSAERTGGSVSTLTIQRTQQEDSAVYLCASSLVSFRFLGNQPQHFGDGTRLSIL.

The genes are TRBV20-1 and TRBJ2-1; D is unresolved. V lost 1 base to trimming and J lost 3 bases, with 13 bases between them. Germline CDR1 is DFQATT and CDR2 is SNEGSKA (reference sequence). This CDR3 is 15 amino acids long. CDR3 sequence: CSARGFLIGYNEQFF. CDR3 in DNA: TGCAGTGCTAGAGGATTTTTGATAGGCTACAATGAGCAGTTCTTC.

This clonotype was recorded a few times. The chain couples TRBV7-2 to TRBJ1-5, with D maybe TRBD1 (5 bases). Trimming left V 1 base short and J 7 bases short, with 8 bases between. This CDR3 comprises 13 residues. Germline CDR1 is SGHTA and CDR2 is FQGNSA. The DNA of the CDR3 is TGTGCCAGCAGCTTAGGGGGGAAACAGCCCCAGCATTTT. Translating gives CASSLGGKQPQHF.

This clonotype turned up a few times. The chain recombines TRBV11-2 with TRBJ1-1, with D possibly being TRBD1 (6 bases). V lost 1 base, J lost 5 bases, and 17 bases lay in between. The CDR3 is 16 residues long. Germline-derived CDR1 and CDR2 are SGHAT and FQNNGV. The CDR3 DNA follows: TGTGCCAGCAGCTTAGGGGGCACAGGGTTAGGGACTGAAGCTTTCTTT. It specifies CASSLGGTGLGTEAFF. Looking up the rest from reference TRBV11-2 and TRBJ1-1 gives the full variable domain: EAGVAQSPRYKIIEKRQSVAFWCNPISGHATLYWYQQILGQGPKLLIQFQNNGVVDDSQLPKDRFSAERLKGVDSTLKIQPAKLEDSAVYLCASSLGGTGLGTEAFFGQGTRLTVV.

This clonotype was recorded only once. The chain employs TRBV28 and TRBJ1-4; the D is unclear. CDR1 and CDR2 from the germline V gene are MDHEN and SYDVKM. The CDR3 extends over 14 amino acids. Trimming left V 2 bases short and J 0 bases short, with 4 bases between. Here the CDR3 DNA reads TGTGCCAGCAGTTTAACGACAACTAATGAAAAACTGTTTTTT. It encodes CASSLTTTNEKLFF.

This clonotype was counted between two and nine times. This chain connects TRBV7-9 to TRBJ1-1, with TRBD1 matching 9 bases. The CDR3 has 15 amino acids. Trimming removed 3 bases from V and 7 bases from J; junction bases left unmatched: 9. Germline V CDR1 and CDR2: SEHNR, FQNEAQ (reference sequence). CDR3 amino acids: CASSLNRDRADEAFF. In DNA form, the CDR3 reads TGTGCCAGCAGCTTGAACCGGGACAGGGCTGATGAAGCTTTCTTT. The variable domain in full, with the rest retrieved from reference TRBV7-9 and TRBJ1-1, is DTGVSQNPRHKITKRGQNVTFRCDPISEHNRLYWYRQTLGQGPEFLTYFQNEAQLEKSRLLSDRFSAERPKGSFSTLEIQRTEQGDSAMYLCASSLNRDRADEAFFGQGTRLTVV.

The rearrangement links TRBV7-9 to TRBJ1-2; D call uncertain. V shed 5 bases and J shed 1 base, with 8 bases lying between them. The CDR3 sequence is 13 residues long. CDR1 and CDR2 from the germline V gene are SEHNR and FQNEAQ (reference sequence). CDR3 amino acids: CASSLGINYGYTF. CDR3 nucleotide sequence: TGTGCCAGCAGCCTCGGGATTAACTATGGCTACACCTTC.

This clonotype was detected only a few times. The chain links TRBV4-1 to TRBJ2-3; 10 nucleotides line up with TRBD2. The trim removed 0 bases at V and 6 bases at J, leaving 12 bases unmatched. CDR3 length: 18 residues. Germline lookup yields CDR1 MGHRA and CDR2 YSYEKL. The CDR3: CASSQDRVAGGVWDTQYF. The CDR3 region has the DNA TGCGCCAGCAGCCAAGATCGGGTAGCGGGGGGCGTTTGGGATACGCAGTATTTT.

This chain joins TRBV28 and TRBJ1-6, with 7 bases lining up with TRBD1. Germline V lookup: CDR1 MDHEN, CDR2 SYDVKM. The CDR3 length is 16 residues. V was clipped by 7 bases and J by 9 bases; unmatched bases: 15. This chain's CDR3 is CASTPLTGALSSPLHF. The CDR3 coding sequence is TGTGCCAGCACTCCGCTAACAGGGGCTTTGAGTTCACCCCTCCACTTT.

CDR3 in amino acids: CASSSPGRGIYEQYF. The CDR3 bases are TGTGCCAGCAGCTCTCCGGGACGGGGGATCTACGAGCAGTACTTC. The chain is built from TRBV5-4 and TRBJ2-7; D perhaps matches TRBD2 (6 bases). V lost 3 bases and J lost 3, with 16 bases in between. The CDR3 loop spans 15 amino acids. Germline V gene data show CDR1 as SGHNT and CDR2 as YYREEE (reference sequence).

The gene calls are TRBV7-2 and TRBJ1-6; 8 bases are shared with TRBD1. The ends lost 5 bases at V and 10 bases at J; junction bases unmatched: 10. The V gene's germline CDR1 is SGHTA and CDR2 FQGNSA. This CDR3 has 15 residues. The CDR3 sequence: CASSPSGQGNSPLHF. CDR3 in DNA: TGTGCCAGCAGCCCTAGTGGACAGGGAAACTCACCCCTCCACTTT.

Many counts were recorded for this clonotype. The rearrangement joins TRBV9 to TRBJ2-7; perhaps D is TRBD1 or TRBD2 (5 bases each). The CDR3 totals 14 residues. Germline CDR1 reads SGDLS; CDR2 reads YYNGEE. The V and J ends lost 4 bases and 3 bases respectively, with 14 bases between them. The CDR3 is CASSPGTSGYEQYF. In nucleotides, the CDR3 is TGTGCCAGCAGCCCCGGGACCTCCGGCTACGAGCAGTACTTC. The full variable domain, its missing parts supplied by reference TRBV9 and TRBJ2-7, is DSGVTQTPKHLITATGQRVTLRCSPRSGDLSVYWYQQSLDQGLQFLIQYYNGEERAKGNILERFSAQQFPDLHSELNLSSLELGDSALYFCASSPGTSGYEQYFGPGTRLTVT.

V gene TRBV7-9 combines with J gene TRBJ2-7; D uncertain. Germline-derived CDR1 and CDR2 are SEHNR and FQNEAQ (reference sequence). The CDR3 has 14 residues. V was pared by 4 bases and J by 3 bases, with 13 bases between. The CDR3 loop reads CASSSDLKSYEQYF. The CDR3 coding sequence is TGTGCCAGCAGCTCCGACTTGAAGAGCTACGAGCAGTACTTC. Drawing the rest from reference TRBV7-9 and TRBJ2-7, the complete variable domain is DTGVSQNPRHKITKRGQNVTFRCDPISEHNRLYWYRQTLGQGPEFLTYFQNEAQLEKSRLLSDRFSAERPKGSFSTLEIQRTEQGDSAMYLCASSSDLKSYEQYFGPGTRLTVT.

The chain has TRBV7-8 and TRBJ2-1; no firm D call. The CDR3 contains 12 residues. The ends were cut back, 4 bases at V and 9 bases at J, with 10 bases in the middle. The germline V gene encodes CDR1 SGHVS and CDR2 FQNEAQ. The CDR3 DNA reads TGTGCCAGCAGCTATACTCTGGTTGAGCAGTTCTTC. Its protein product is CASSYTLVEQFF.

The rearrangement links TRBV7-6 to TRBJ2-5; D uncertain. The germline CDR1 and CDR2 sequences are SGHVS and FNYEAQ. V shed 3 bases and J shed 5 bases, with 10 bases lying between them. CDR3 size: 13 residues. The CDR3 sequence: CASSLGPPETQYF. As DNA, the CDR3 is TGTGCCAGCAGCTTGGGTCCCCCGGAGACCCAGTACTTC. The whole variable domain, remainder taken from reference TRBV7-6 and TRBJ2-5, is GAGVSQSPRYKVTKRGQDVALRCDPISGHVSLYWYRQALGQGPEFLTYFNYEAQQDKSGLPNDRFSAERPEGSISTLTIQRTEQRDSAMYRCASSLGPPETQYFGPGTRLLVL.

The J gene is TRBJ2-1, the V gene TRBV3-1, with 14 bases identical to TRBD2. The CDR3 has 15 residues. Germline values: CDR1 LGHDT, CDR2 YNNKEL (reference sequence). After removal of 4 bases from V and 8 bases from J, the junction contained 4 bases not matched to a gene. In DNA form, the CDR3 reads TGTGCCAGCAGCCTGACTAGCGGGAGGGATGATGAGCAGTTCTTC. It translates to CASSLTSGRDDEQFF.

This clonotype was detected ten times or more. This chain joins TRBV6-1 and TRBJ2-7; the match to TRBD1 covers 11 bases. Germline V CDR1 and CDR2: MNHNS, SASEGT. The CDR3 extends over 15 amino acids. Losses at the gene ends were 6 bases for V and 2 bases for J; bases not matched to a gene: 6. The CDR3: CASSLGTGGAYEQYF. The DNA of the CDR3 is TGTGCCAGCAGCCTAGGGACAGGGGGGGCCTACGAGCAGTACTTC.

CDR3 bases: TGTGCCAGCAGTGGTTCAGGCTGGGGTGAAAAACTGTTTTTT. Translating gives CASSGSGWGEKLFF. V is TRBV12-3 or TRBV12-4 and J is TRBJ1-4; no firm D call. V shed 5 bases and J shed 7 bases, with 14 bases lying between them. This CDR3 region has 14 residues.

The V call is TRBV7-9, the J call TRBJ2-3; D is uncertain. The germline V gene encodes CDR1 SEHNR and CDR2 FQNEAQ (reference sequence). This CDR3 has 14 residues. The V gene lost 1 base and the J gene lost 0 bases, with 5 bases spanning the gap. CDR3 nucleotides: TGTGCCAGCAGCTTAGAAGTGAGCACAGATACGCAGTATTTT. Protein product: CASSLEVSTDTQYF.

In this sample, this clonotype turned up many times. CDR3 nucleotides: TGTGCCAGCAGCCCCGGTTCACCGTATAATTCACCCCTCCACTTT. Residues: CASSPGSPYNSPLHF. The chain employs TRBV12-3 or TRBV12-4 and TRBJ1-6; D call uncertain. V gave up 6 bases and J gave up 4 bases, with 13 bases separating them. This CDR3 has 15 residues.

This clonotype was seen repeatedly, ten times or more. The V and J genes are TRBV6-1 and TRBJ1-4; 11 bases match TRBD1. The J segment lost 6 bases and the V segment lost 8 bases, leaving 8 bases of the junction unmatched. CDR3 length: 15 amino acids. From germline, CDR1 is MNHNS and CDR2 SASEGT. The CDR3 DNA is TGTGCCAGCTCCGGACAGGGGGCGATTTATGAAAAACTGTTTTTT. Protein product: CASSGQGAIYEKLFF.

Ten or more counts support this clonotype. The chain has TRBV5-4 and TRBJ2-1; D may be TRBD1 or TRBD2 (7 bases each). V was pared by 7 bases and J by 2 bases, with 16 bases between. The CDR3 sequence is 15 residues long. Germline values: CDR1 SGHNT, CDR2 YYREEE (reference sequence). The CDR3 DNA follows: TGTGCCAGCCGGGGGGATACAGGGGCCTACAATGAGCAGTTCTTC. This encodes CASRGDTGAYNEQFF.

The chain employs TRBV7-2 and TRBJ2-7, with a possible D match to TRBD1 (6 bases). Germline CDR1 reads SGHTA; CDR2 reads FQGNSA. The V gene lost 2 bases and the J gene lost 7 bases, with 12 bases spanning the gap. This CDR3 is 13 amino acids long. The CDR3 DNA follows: TGTGCCAGCAGCTTAAGGGCAGGGGAAGAGCAGTACTTC. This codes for CASSLRAGEEQYF.